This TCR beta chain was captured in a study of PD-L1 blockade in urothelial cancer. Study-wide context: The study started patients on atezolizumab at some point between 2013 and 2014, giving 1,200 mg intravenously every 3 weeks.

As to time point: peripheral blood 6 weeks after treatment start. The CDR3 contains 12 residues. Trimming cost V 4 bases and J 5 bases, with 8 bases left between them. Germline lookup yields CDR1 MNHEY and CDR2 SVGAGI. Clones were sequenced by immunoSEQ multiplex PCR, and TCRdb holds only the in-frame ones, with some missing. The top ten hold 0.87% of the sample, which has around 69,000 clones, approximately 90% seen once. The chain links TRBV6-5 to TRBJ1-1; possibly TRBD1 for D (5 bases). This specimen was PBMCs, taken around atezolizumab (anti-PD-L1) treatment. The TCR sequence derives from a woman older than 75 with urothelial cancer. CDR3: CASSFRGTEAFF. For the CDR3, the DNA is TGTGCCAGCAGTTTTAGGGGAACTGAAGCTTTCTTT.